Listed here is a single T cell receptor beta chain. These data are taken from a study of blood T cell repertoires in COVID-19. Per the authors' pipeline: Estimation of nucleated cell counts relied on the amplification of reference gene primers. This table comes from immunoSEQ multiplex PCR, and its TCRdb copy is limited to in-frame clones, with some not included. V and J calls and clone size come straight from that table; D and trimming were deduced from the DNA. The table has about 290,000 clones, about nine tenths seen once. The V end was cut by 4 bases, the J end by 5 bases, with 20 bases between. CDR1 is SGHTS, CDR2 YDEGEE, per germline. The CDR3 runs 16 residues.

The specimen was peripheral blood. The receptor comes from a woman aged 25 to 39 with COVID-19, enrolled during active disease. This rearrangement joins TRBV5-8 to TRBJ2-3; D is perhaps TRBD1 (7 bases). The CDR3 sequence is CASSPAFQGGKDTQYF. CDR3 in DNA: TGTGCCAGCAGCCCAGCTTTTCAGGGGGGCAAAGATACGCAGTATTTT.